These 26 T cell receptor beta chains originate from one sample sequenced in a study of blood T cell repertoires in COVID-19. Method: immunoSEQ multiplex PCR; TCRdb's copy keeps in-frame clones and lacks some. The sample contains around 300,000 clones, 88% of which appear only once. The sample consisted of PBMCs or T cells enriched from blood (not recorded which). Receptors were obtained from a woman aged 50 to 65 who had recovered from COVID-19.

The rearrangement uses TRBV7-2 and TRBJ2-2; possibly TRBD2 for D (5 bases). In germline, CDR1 is SGHTA, CDR2 FQGNSA. The V end was cut by 6 bases, the J end by 0 bases, with 14 bases between. The CDR3 is 16 residues long. The CDR3 sequence: CASSSMGGSNTGELFF. CDR3 bases: TGTGCCAGCAGTTCTATGGGCGGGTCGAACACCGGGGAGCTGTTTTTT.

This rearrangement joins TRBV28 to TRBJ1-1; maybe TRBD1 (6 bases). This CDR3 region has 15 residues. CDR1 and CDR2 (germline): MDHEN, SYDVKM. Trimming pared 5 bases from V and 0 bases from J, leaving 13 bases between. The CDR3 loop reads CASSIRTAMNTEAFF. The CDR3, as DNA: TGTGCCAGCAGTATCCGGACAGCGATGAACACTGAAGCTTTCTTT.

The chain combines TRBV7-8 with TRBJ1-1; 8 nucleotides line up with TRBD1. J lost 6 bases, V lost 6 bases, and 18 bases had no gene match. Per the germline V gene, CDR1 is SGHVS and CDR2 is FQNEAQ. This CDR3 is 17 amino acids long. The CDR3 DNA reads as TGTGCCAGCAGGTTCTCAGGGGGCCCTGGTGGGGTGGCTGAAGCTTTCTTT. It translates to CASRFSGGPGGVAEAFF.

The V call is TRBV5-4, the J call TRBJ2-3, with 10 bases fitting TRBD2. Germline lookup yields CDR1 SGHNT and CDR2 YYREEE (reference sequence). The CDR3 runs to 15 residues. J lost 4 bases, V lost 2 bases, and 4 bases had no gene match. DNA of the CDR3: TGTGCCAGCAGCTTACCACTAGCGGGACCAGATACGCAGTATTTT. Encoded protein: CASSLPLAGPDTQYF.

The V gene is TRBV19, the J gene TRBJ1-1; the D is unclear. Germline CDR1 reads LNHDA; CDR2 reads SQIVND (reference sequence). Trimming stripped 5 bases from V and 0 bases from J, with 13 bases between. The CDR3 totals 15 residues. Written as DNA, the CDR3 is TGTGCCAGTAGTTTGAGTGACACCTTGAACACTGAAGCTTTCTTT. Translation: CASSLSDTLNTEAFF.

The chain carries TRBV5-4 and TRBJ1-6; TRBD1 aligns across 7 bases. The germline V gene has CDR1 SGHNT and CDR2 YYREEE (reference sequence). The V gene end was trimmed by 5 bases and the J gene end by 7 bases; junction bases not matched to a gene: 6. The CDR3 totals 14 residues. The CDR3 is CASSYDRANSPLHF. The CDR3 nucleotides are TGTGCCAGCAGTTATGACAGGGCCAATTCACCCCTCCACTTT.

The J gene is TRBJ1-5, the V gene TRBV28; TRBD1 might be the D (5 bases). This CDR3 has 14 amino acids. The ends were cut back, 8 bases at V and 2 bases at J, with 13 bases in the middle. From germline, CDR1 is MDHEN and CDR2 SYDVKM. In DNA form, the CDR3 reads TGTGCCAGCCTCAGGGAAAAGGGCAATCAGCCCCAGCATTTT. Translation gives CASLREKGNQPQHF.

The genes are TRBV5-1 and TRBJ2-1, with 15 bases aligning to TRBD2. The CDR3 spans 15 residues. CDR1 and CDR2 from the germline V gene are SGHRS and YFSETQ. Trimming cost V 4 bases and J 9 bases; bases outside gene matches: 5. The CDR3 nucleotides read TGCGCCAGCAGCGGGACTAGCGGGAGGTTCTTTGAGCAGTTCTTC. Translating it yields CASSGTSGRFFEQFF. The full variable domain, rest sourced from reference TRBV5-1 and TRBJ2-1, is KAGVTQTPRYLIKTRGQQVTLSCSPISGHRSVSWYQQTPGQGLQFLFEYFSETQRNKGNFPGRFSGRQFSNSRSEMNVSTLELGDSALYLCASSGTSGRFFEQFFGPGTRLTVL.

The rearrangement links TRBV4-3 to TRBJ2-3, with 9 nucleotides matching TRBD1. CDR3 size: 16 residues. Germline V CDR1 and CDR2: LGHNA, YSLEER. With 1 base clipped from V and 2 bases from J, the junction kept 4 bases outside the gene matches. The CDR3 DNA reads TGCGCCAGCAGCCAAGCGGACAGGGGCCCCACAGATACGCAGTATTTT. This sequence encodes CASSQADRGPTDTQYF.

For the CDR3, the DNA is TGTGCCAGCAGGGATAGGGGCGGGAGGTCCTACGAGCAGTACTTC. Protein sequence: CASRDRGGRSYEQYF. The rearrangement uses TRBV28 and TRBJ2-7; 8 bases fit TRBD2. From germline, CDR1 is MDHEN and CDR2 SYDVKM. V shed 6 bases and J 1 base; nucleotides not matched to a gene: 8. This CDR3 spans 15 amino acids.

This clone was seen more than once but under ten times. This rearrangement joins TRBV12-3 or TRBV12-4 to TRBJ2-7; D is uncertain. The V and J ends lost 5 bases and 3 bases respectively, with 11 bases between them. This CDR3 comprises 13 residues. The CDR3 here is CASSPHRDYEQYF. Here the CDR3 DNA reads TGTGCCAGCAGTCCCCACAGAGACTACGAGCAGTACTTC.

The V and J genes are TRBV11-3 and TRBJ2-1; no reliable D call. Germline values: CDR1 SGHNT, CDR2 YENEEA. V was clipped by 0 bases and J by 3 bases, with 12 bases between them. The CDR3 has 16 residues. The DNA for the CDR3 is TGTGCCAGCAGCTTAGATCCGTCCAGATACTACAATGAGCAGTTCTTC. This translates into CASSLDPSRYYNEQFF.

Only a few counts were recorded for this clone. This chain uses TRBV7-6 with TRBJ1-6, with no clear D. CDR1 is SGHVS and CDR2 is FNYEAQ in the germline V gene. Trimming cost V 4 bases and J 4 bases, with 8 bases left between them. The CDR3 totals 14 residues. CDR3 protein: CASSSDTYNSPLHF. The CDR3 DNA reads TGTGCCAGCAGCTCCGACACATATAATTCACCCCTCCACTTT.

This chain joins TRBV6-2 or TRBV6-3 and TRBJ2-3; 12 bases are a match to TRBD2. The junction had 14 bases not matched to a gene; V was cut back by 6 bases and J by 10 bases. Looked up from germline, CDR1 is MNHEY and CDR2 is SVGEGT. The CDR3 has 16 amino acids. DNA for the CDR3: TGTGCCAGCAGCGAATTCACTAGCGGGAGGCCCGGGGCGCAGTATTTT. Protein sequence: CASSEFTSGRPGAQYF.

The chain recombines TRBV19 with TRBJ1-6; TRBD1 might be the D (6 bases). Trimming pared 6 bases from V and 10 bases from J, leaving 13 bases between. The CDR3 is made up of 13 amino acids. The germline CDR1 and CDR2 sequences are LNHDA and SQIVND (reference sequence). The CDR3 is CASRANRESPLHF. DNA of the CDR3: TGTGCCAGTAGAGCGAACAGGGAGTCACCCCTCCACTTT.

V and J are TRBV4-2 and TRBJ1-2; 7 bases are a match to TRBD1. CDR1 is LGHNA and CDR2 is YNFKEQ in the germline V gene. V dropped 4 bases and J dropped 5; count of bases not matched to a gene: 10. The CDR3 contains 15 residues. The CDR3 here is CASSPEWTGTYGYTF. In DNA form, the CDR3 reads TGTGCCAGCAGCCCGGAATGGACAGGTACTTATGGCTACACCTTC.

This clone was seen once. V is TRBV5-1 and J is TRBJ2-3; 8 bases match TRBD2. Trimming at V came to 4 bases and at J to 0 bases, leaving 4 bases not matched to a gene. Germline lookup yields CDR1 SGHRS and CDR2 YFSETQ. This CDR3 has 15 amino acids. CDR3 amino acids: CASSLSGTSTDTQYF. The CDR3 DNA reads as TGCGCCAGCAGCCTTAGCGGGACCAGCACAGATACGCAGTATTTT.

The genes are TRBV7-9 and TRBJ1-4; no reliable D call. Trimming left V 10 bases short and J 0 bases short, with 15 bases between. Germline CDR1 reads SEHNR; CDR2 reads FQNEAQ (reference sequence). This CDR3 has 15 amino acids. The CDR3 loop is CATNIISATNEKLFF. The CDR3, as DNA: TGTGCCACCAACATTATATCCGCAACTAATGAAAAACTGTTTTTT.

The chain is built from TRBV7-9 and TRBJ1-1; TRBD1 matches 7 bases. V was clipped by 5 bases and J by 4 bases; unmatched bases: 7. The length of the CDR3 is 14 residues. Germline-derived CDR1 and CDR2 are SEHNR and FQNEAQ (reference sequence). The CDR3 DNA sequence: TGTGCCAGCAGCCAGGACAGGACGGCCACTGAAGCTTTCTTT. This translates into CASSQDRTATEAFF.

The J gene is TRBJ2-5, the V gene TRBV2; the D gene is possibly TRBD2 (6 bases). There are 14 residues in the CDR3. The V end lost 8 bases, the J end lost 3 bases, and 16 bases lay between the germline ends. The germline V gene has CDR1 SNHLY and CDR2 FYNNEI. The CDR3 loop is CASALVGSEETQYF. CDR3 DNA sequence: TGTGCCAGCGCCCTTGTCGGGAGCGAAGAGACCCAGTACTTC.

The rearrangement links TRBV3-1 (or the pseudogene TRBV3-2) to TRBJ1-1; D gene ambiguous. Trimming removed 3 bases at V and 5 bases at J, with 13 bases between. The length of the CDR3 is 14 residues. CDR1 is LGHDT and CDR2 is YNNKEL in the germline V gene (reference sequence). CDR3 region: CASSQPGRNTEAFF. The CDR3 coding sequence is TGTGCCAGCAGCCAGCCGGGTAGAAATACTGAAGCTTTCTTT.

CDR3 DNA: TGTGCCAGCAGCTCCAGCGTGACTAGCGTCTACGAGCAGTACTTC. Amino acids: CASSSSVTSVYEQYF. V is TRBV11-1 and J is TRBJ2-7; 8 bases agree with TRBD2. Germline-derived CDR1 and CDR2 are SGHAT and FQDESV (reference sequence). The CDR3 is 15 amino acids. The ends lost 4 bases at V and 3 bases at J; junction bases unmatched: 8. Using reference TRBV11-1 and TRBJ2-7 for the parts outside the CDR3, the full variable domain is EAEVAQSPRYKITEKSQAVAFWCDPISGHATLYWYRQILGQGPELLVQFQDESVVDDSQLPKDRFSAERLKGVDSTLKIQPAELGDSAMYLCASSSSVTSVYEQYFGPGTRLTVT.

The rearrangement uses TRBV24-1 and TRBJ1-5; 11 nucleotides line up with TRBD1. This CDR3 has 15 amino acids. Germline V gives CDR1 KGHDR, CDR2 SFDVKD. The V gene end was trimmed by 7 bases and the J gene end by 4 bases; junction bases not matched to a gene: 5. In DNA form, the CDR3 reads TGTGCCACCAGCGCCGGACAGGGGGCGAATCAGCCCCAGCATTTT. Protein product: CATSAGQGANQPQHF.

V usage is TRBV6-5 and J usage is TRBJ2-3, with D perhaps matching TRBD2 (6 bases). This CDR3 spans 13 amino acids. CDR1 MNHEY and CDR2 SVGAGI come from the germline V gene. V dropped 11 bases and J dropped 0 bases, with 12 bases sitting between them. Written as DNA, the CDR3 is TGTGCCTCCAGGGAGGCTAGCACAGATACGCAGTATTTT. Translation: CASREASTDTQYF.

V usage is TRBV10-3 and J usage is TRBJ1-1, with D perhaps matching TRBD1 (6 bases). Trimming removed 6 bases from V and 0 bases from J, with 8 bases in between. Germline V gene data show CDR1 as ENHRY and CDR2 as SYGVKD. CDR3 length equals 13 residues. CDR3 region: CAISTGLNTEAFF. The CDR3 coding sequence is TGTGCCATCAGCACAGGGCTGAACACTGAAGCTTTCTTT.

The rearrangement joins TRBV29-1 to TRBJ2-1, with D maybe TRBD2 (6 bases). CDR1 and CDR2 (germline): SQVTM, ANQGSEA. V dropped 3 bases and J dropped 3 bases, with 15 bases sitting between them. The CDR3 covers 15 residues. CDR3 DNA: TGCAGCGTTGATAGCGGTAAATCAGACTACAATGAGCAGTTCTTC. It is translated as CSVDSGKSDYNEQFF.